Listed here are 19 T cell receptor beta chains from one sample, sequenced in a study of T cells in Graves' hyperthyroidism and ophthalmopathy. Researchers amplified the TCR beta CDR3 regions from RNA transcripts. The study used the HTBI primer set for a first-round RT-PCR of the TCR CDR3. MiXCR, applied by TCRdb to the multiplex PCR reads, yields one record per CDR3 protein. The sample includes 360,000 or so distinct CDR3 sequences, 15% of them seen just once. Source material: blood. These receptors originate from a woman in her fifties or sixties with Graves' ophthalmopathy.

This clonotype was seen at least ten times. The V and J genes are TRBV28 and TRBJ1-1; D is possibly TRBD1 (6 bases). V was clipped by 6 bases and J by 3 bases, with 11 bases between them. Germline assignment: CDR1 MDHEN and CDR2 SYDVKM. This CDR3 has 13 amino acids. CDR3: CASRWTEYTEAFF. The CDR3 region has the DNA TGTGCCAGCAGATGGACAGAGTACACTGAAGCTTTCTTT.

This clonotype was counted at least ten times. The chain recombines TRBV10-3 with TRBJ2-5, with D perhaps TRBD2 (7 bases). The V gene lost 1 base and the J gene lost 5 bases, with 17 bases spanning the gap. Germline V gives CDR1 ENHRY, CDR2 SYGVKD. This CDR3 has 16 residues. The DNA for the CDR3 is TGTGCCATCAGTGAGTTTCCGGACGGGGGGCGTGAGACCCAGTACTTC. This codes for CAISEFPDGGRETQYF.

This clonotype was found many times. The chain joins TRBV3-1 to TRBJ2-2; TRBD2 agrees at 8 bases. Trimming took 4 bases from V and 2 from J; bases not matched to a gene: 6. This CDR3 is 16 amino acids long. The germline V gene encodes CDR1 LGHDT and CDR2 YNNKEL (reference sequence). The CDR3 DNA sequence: TGTGCCAGCAGCCTAACTAGCGGAAGAAACACCGGGGAGCTGTTTTTT. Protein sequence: CASSLTSGRNTGELFF.

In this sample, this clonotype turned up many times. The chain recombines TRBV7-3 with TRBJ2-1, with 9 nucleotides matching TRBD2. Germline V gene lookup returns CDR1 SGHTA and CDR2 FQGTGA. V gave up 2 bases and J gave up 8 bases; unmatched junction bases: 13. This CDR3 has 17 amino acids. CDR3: CASSLGRAGGLGDEQFF. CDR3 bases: TGTGCCAGCAGCTTAGGGAGAGCGGGAGGACTGGGGGATGAGCAGTTCTTC.

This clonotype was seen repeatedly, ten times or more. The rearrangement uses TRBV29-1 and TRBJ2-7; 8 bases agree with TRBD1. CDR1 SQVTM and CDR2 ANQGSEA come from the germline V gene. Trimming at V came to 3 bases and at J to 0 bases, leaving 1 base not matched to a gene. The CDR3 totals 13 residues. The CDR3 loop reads CSVDGTGSYEQYF. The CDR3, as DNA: TGCAGCGTTGACGGGACAGGCTCCTACGAGCAGTACTTC.

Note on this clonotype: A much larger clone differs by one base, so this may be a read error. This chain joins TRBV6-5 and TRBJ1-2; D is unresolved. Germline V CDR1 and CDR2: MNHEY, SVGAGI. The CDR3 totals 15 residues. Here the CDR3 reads CASSYSIGVDYGNTF. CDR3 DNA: TGTGCCAGCAGTTACTCGATCGGGGTAGACTATGGCAACACCTTC.

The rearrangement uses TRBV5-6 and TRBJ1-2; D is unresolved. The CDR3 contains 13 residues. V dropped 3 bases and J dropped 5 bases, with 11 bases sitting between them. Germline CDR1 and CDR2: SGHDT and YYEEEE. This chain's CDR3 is CASSSGLTYGYTF. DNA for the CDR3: TGTGCCAGCAGCTCCGGACTCACTTATGGCTACACCTTC.

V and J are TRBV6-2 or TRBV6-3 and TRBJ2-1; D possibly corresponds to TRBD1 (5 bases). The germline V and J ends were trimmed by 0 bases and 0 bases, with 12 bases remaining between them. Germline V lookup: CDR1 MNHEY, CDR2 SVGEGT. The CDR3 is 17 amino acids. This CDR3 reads CASSYSIGRDSYNEQFF. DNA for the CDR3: TGTGCCAGCAGTTACTCGATTGGCAGGGACTCCTACAATGAGCAGTTCTTC.

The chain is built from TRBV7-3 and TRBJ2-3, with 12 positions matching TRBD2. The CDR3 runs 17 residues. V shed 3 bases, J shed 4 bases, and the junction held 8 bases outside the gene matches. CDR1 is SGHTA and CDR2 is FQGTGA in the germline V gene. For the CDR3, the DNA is TGTGCCAGCAGCTTGACTAGCGGGAGCGGAGGTTCAGATACGCAGTATTTT. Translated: CASSLTSGSGGSDTQYF.

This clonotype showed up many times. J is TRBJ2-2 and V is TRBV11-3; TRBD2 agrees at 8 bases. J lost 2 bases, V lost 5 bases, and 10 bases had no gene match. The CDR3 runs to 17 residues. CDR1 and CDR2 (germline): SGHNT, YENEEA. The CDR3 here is CASSPSAGVANTGELFF. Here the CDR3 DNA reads TGTGCCAGCAGCCCGTCAGCGGGAGTGGCTAACACCGGGGAGCTGTTTTTT.

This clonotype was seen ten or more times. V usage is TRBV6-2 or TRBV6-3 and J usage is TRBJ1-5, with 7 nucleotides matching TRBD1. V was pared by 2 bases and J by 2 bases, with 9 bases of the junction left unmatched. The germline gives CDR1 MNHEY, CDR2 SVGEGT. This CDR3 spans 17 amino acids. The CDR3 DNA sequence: TGTGCCAGCAGTTACAACCGACAGGGAGTGCGCAATCAGCCCCAGCATTTT. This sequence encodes CASSYNRQGVRNQPQHF.

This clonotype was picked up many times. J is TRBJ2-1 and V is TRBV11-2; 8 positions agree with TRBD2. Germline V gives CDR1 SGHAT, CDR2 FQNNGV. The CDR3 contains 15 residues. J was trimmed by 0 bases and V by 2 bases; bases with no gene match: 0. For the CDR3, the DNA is TGTGCCAGCAGCTTACTAGCGGGCTCCTACAATGAGCAGTTCTTC. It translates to CASSLLAGSYNEQFF.

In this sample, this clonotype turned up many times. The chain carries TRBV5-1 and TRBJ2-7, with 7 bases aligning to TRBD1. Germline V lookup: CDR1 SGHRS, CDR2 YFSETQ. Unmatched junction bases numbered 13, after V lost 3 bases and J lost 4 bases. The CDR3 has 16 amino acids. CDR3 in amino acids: CASSSATGTAQYEQYF. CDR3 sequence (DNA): TGCGCCAGCAGCTCAGCAACCGGGACAGCGCAGTACGAGCAGTACTTC.

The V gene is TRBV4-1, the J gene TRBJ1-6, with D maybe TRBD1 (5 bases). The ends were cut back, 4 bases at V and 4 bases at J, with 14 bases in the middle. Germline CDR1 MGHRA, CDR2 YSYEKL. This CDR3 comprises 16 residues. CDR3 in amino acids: CASSPSSGIYNSPLHF. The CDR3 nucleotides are TGCGCCAGCAGCCCCTCATCAGGGATTTATAATTCACCCCTCCACTTT.

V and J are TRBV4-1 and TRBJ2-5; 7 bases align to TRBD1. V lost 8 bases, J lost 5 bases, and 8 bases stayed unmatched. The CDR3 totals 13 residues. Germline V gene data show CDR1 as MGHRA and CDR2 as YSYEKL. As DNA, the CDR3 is TGCGCCAGCGGCTGGACAGGTGGGGAGACCCAGTACTTC. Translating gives CASGWTGGETQYF.

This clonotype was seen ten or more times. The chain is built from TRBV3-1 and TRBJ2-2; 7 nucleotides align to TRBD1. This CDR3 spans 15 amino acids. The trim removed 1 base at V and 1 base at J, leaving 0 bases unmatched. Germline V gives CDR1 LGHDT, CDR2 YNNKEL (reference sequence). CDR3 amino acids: CASSQGTGNTGELFF. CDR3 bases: TGTGCCAGCAGCCAAGGGACAGGGAACACCGGGGAGCTGTTTTTT.

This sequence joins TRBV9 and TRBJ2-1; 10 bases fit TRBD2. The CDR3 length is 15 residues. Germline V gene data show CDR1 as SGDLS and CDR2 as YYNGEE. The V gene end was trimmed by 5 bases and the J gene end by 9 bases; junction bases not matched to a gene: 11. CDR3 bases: TGTGCCAGCAGGGACGGAGCTAGCGGGAGAGGTGAGCAGTTCTTC. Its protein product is CASRDGASGRGEQFF.

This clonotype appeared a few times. The CDR3 sequence is CSARHGTLSSYNEQFF. The CDR3 DNA sequence: TGCAGTGCTAGGCACGGGACCCTGAGCTCCTACAATGAGCAGTTCTTC. V is TRBV20-1 and J is TRBJ2-1; the D call may be TRBD1 or TRBD2 (5 bases each). There are 16 residues in the CDR3. Trimming shortened V by 3 bases and J by 0 bases, and 15 bases separated the two germline ends. CDR1 is DFQATT and CDR2 is SNEGSKA in the germline V gene (reference sequence).

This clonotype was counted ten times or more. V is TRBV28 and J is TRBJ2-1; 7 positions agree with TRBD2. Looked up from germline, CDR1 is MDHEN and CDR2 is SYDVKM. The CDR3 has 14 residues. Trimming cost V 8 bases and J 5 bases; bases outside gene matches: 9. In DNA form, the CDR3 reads TGTGCCAGCTATGGCACTAGCGCCCACAATGAGCAGTTCTTC. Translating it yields CASYGTSAHNEQFF.